One sample yielded the 11 T cell receptor beta chains listed below, sequenced in a study of monozygotic twins with inflammatory bowel disease. TCRdb re-called the 5' RACE reads and shows each CDR3 protein once, DNA omitted. The table lists around 370,000 distinct CDR3 sequences. The sample was blood. These TCRs come from a human donor with ulcerative colitis or Crohn's disease, or a healthy co-twin of an affected twin (not recorded which).

The rearrangement joins TRBV9 to TRBJ2-7; TCRdb names TRBD1, which stays unverified in the absence of DNA. Germline CDR1 reads SGDLS; CDR2 reads YYNGEE. The CDR3 totals 14 residues. CDR3 protein: CASSRLQGLHEQYF.

This chain joins TRBV7-3 and TRBJ2-1. Per the germline V gene, CDR1 is SGHTA and CDR2 is FQGTGA. The CDR3 spans 14 residues. CDR3 protein: CASSEQWKNNEQFF.

The CDR3 reads CASSPIPGLASYNEQFF. J is TRBJ2-1 and V is TRBV12-3 or TRBV12-4; TCRdb selects TRBD2, and the lack of DNA leaves this call unchecked. This CDR3 has 17 amino acids.

The chain recombines TRBV10-3 with TRBJ1-3. From germline, CDR1 is ENHRY and CDR2 SYGVKD. CDR3 length: 15 residues. The CDR3 spells CAIGSARISENTIYF.

V and J are TRBV29-1 and TRBJ2-4; TCRdb reports TRBD1, a call that lacks DNA to check it against. Germline V gives CDR1 SQVTM, CDR2 ANQGSEA. This CDR3 comprises 15 residues. The CDR3 sequence is CSVEATPGGKNIQYF.

J is TRBJ1-2 and V is TRBV4-2; TCRdb reports TRBD1, a call that lacks DNA to check it against. Germline V CDR1 and CDR2: LGHNA, YNFKEQ. The CDR3 sequence is 18 residues long. The CDR3 reads CASSHPIVTVPSNYGYTF.

The gene calls are TRBV7-9 and TRBJ1-4; there is no DNA to check the TCRdb D call of TRBD1. The CDR3 has 16 residues. Germline V gene data show CDR1 as SEHNR and CDR2 as FQNEAQ (reference sequence). The chain's CDR3 is CASSSLMAGREEKLFF.

The chain combines TRBV20-1 with TRBJ1-3; TCRdb designates TRBD1, a call that cannot be tested without DNA. CDR1 is DFQATT and CDR2 is SNEGSKA in the germline V gene (reference sequence). CDR3 size: 16 residues. The CDR3: CSARVGTADSGNTIYF.

This chain connects TRBV7-2 to TRBJ2-7; TCRdb's D call of TRBD1 is untestable without DNA. CDR3 length: 15 residues. Germline CDR1 is SGHTA and CDR2 is FQGNSA. CDR3: CASRGAGYTSYEQYF.

This chain links TRBV5-8 with TRBJ1-1. This CDR3 has 14 amino acids. The germline V gene has CDR1 SGHTS and CDR2 YDEGEE. This CDR3 reads CASSFGGVVGGAFF.

The chain combines TRBV6-1 with TRBJ2-7; the TCRdb call, TRBD1, lacks DNA for checking. CDR3 size: 15 residues. The germline gives CDR1 MNHNS, CDR2 SASEGT. The CDR3 spells CASNLEGTPPLEQYF.